This T cell receptor (beta chain) came from a study of T cells after posttransplantation cyclophosphamide. Findings and caveats of the study: Later post-transplant blood repertoires were often dominated by donor CD8+ memory clones.

This clone was counted a single time. Antigen: not known. The CDR3 covers 15 residues. Germline CDR1 is SGHNT and CDR2 is YYREEE (reference sequence). Between the trimmed V and J ends, which lost 2 bases and 8 bases, there was a span of 19 bases. Some clones are missing from TCRdb's copy, which holds only in-frame ones; the method was immunoSEQ multiplex PCR. The top ten clones hold about half of a sample with 5,000 or so clones, about three quarters of them seen once. Control samples came 1 year after myeloablative marrow transplants with methotrexate plus calcineurin inhibitor. Sample: PBMCs, taken 321 days after allogeneic stem cell transplant with calcineurin inhibitor and methotrexate. The V call is TRBV5-4, the J call TRBJ1-2; D not resolved. The receptor comes from a female patient aged 50 to 60 who received an allogeneic stem cell transplant from an unrelated donor, was CMV-positive, and had acute and chronic GVHD. Some T cells may be transferred from the graft donor. CDR3 nucleotides: TGTGCCAGCAGCTTTAAAAACGTCAAGGAGAGAGGCTACACCTTC. This encodes CASSFKNVKERGYTF.